The source of this TCR beta chain is a study of blood T cell repertoires in COVID-19. Original processing notes: How many nucleated cells were present was estimated from reference gene primer amplification. Assay: immunoSEQ multiplex PCR; the TCRdb copy retains only in-frame clones and omits some. D and trimming come from the DNA, and the V and J calls and clone size come from that table. The sample contains about 320,000 clones, 75% to 90% of which appear only once. Study members were between roughly 18 and 90 years old and lived in over 20 US regions. In this sample, this clone turned up once. The CDR3 runs 14 residues. With V trimmed by 5 bases and J by 2 bases, 7 bases remained unmatched. Germline V gives CDR1 SQVTM, CDR2 ANQGSEA.

The genes are TRBV29-1 and TRBJ2-3; 7 bases line up with TRBD2. The sequencing sample was made of PBMCs or T cells enriched from blood (not recorded which). This sequence originates from a man aged 30-40 years who had recovered from COVID-19. The DNA for the CDR3 is TGCAGCGTTAAGCGGGGTCGGTCCACAGATACGCAGTATTTT. It encodes CSVKRGRSTDTQYF.